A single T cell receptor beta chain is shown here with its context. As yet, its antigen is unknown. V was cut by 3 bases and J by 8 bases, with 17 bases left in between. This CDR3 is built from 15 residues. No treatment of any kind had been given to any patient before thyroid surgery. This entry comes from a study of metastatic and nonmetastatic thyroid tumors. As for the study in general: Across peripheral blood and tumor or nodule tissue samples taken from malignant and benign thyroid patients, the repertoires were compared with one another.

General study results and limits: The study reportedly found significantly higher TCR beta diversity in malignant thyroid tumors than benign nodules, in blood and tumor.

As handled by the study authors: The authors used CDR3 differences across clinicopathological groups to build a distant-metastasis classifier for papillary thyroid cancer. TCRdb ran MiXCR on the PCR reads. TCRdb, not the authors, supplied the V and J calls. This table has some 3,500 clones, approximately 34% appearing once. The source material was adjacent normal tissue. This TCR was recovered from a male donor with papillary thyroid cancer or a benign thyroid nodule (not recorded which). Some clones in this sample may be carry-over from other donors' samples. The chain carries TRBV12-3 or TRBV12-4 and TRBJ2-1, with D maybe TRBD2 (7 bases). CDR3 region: CASSLGGGADDEQFF. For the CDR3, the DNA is TGTGCCAGCAGTTTGGGGGGGGGCGCAGACGATGAGCAGTTCTTC.